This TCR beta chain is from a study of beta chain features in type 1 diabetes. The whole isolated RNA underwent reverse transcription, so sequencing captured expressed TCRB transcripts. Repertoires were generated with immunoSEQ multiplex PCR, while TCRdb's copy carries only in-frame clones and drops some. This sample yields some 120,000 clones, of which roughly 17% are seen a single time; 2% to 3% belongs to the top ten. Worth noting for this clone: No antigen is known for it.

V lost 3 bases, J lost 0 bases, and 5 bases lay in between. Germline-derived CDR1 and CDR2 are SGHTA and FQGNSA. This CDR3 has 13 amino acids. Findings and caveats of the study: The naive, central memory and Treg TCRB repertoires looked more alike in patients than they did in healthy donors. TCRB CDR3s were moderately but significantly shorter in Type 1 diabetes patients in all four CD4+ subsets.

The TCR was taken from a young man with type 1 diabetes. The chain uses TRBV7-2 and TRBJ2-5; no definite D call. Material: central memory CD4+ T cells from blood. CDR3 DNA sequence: TGTGCCAGCAGCTTGTCTTACCAAGAGACCCAGTACTTC. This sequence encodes CASSLSYQETQYF.